These T cell receptor beta chains were read from a single sample in a study of blood T cell repertoires in COVID-19. Assay used: immunoSEQ multiplex PCR; TCRdb lists only in-frame clones, some missing. The table lists about 83,000 clones, roughly 80% of them singletons, with around 15% in the top ten. The sample comprised peripheral blood. The receptors shown here come from a woman at least 80 years old with acute or convalescent COVID-19. The CDR3 runs from the conserved cysteine through the conserved F or W. The D gene is left open where the match is weak. Clone size appears in some rows only: once, few, many, or a class for an expanded clone.

D gene,V gene,clone size,J gene,CDR3 protein,CDR3 DNA
TRBD2,TRBV11-2,-,TRBJ2-3,CASSLAPGTSGGGTDTQYF,TGTGCCAGCAGCTTAGCCCCCGGGACTAGCGGGGGGGGCACAGATACGCAGTATTTT
TRBD1,TRBV5-4,-,TRBJ1-2,CASSLGLTGGDEGYTF,TGTGCCAGCAGCTTGGGGCTTACAGGGGGGGACGAAGGCTACACCTTC
-,TRBV10-3,-,TRBJ1-1,CAISVLDKNTEAFF,TGTGCCATCAGTGTATTGGACAAGAACACTGAAGCTTTCTTT
TRBD1,TRBV19,-,TRBJ2-6,CAGSQGVSGANVLTF,TGTGCCGGGTCACAGGGGGTCTCTGGGGCCAACGTCCTGACTTTC
TRBD1,TRBV4-1,-,TRBJ2-3,CASSQEGQGATDTQYF,TGCGCCAGCAGCCAAGAAGGACAGGGGGCTACAGATACGCAGTATTTT
-,TRBV5-4,-,TRBJ2-5,CASSLRQEETQYF,TGTGCCAGCAGCTTGAGGCAGGAAGAGACCCAGTACTTC
TRBD2,TRBV9,few,TRBJ2-7,CASSATSAPGNEQYF,TGTGCCAGCAGCGCGACTAGCGCCCCAGGGAACGAGCAGTACTTC
-,TRBV30,-,TRBJ2-1,CAWSKDSSSYNEQFF,TGTGCCTGGAGTAAAGACAGTAGCTCCTACAATGAGCAGTTCTTC
-,TRBV28,-,TRBJ2-7,CASSSPGTKLYEQYF,TGTGCCAGCAGTTCCCCGGGAACTAAACTCTACGAGCAGTACTTC
-,TRBV28,once,TRBJ2-7,CASSSSPIVYEQYF,TGTGCCAGCAGTTCTAGCCCGATAGTCTACGAGCAGTACTTC
-,TRBV10-3,-,TRBJ1-1,CAISEGREATEAFF,TGTGCCATCAGTGAAGGCAGGGAGGCCACTGAAGCTTTCTTT
-,TRBV30,-,TRBJ1-6,CAWSVNGQSNSPLHF,TGTGCCTGGAGTGTAAATGGGCAGTCAAATTCACCCCTCCACTTT
-,TRBV5-6,-,TRBJ1-1,CASSLGVEAFF,TGTGCCAGCAGCTTAGGGGTTGAAGCTTTCTTT
TRBD1,TRBV9,once,TRBJ1-6,CASSGTGYNSPLHF,TGTGCCAGCAGCGGGACAGGGTACAATTCACCCCTCCACTTT
-,TRBV19,-,TRBJ2-6,CASSPGSGANVLTF,TGTGCCAGTAGTCCCGGCTCTGGGGCCAACGTCCTGACTTTC
TRBD1,TRBV5-4,-,TRBJ1-2,CASSVDRDSGYTF,TGTGCCAGCAGCGTAGACAGGGACTCTGGCTACACCTTC
-,TRBV11-2,few,TRBJ2-7,CASSLDRGGGDEQYF,TGTGCCAGCAGCTTAGATCGTGGGGGGGGCGACGAGCAGTACTTC
-,TRBV7-8,-,TRBJ2-5,CASSPTAGRETQYF,TGTGCCAGCAGCCCAACAGCGGGTCGGGAGACCCAGTACTTC
-,TRBV3-1/TRBV3-2,-,TRBJ1-2,CASSQEGAGRNGYTF,TGTGCCAGCAGCCAAGAGGGGGCGGGTAGGAATGGCTACACCTTC
-,TRBV6-5,once,TRBJ2-2,CASKPFRTGELFF,TGTGCCAGCAAACCCTTTCGGACCGGGGAGCTGTTTTTT
TRBD2,TRBV7-7,-,TRBJ2-2,CASSLGTSGNTGELFF,TGTGCTAGCAGCTTGGGGACTAGCGGAAACACCGGGGAGCTGTTTTTT
-,TRBV27,-,TRBJ1-5,CASPDGSARPQHF,TGTGCCAGCCCGGATGGTAGCGCTAGGCCCCAGCATTTT
TRBD1,TRBV6-5,once,TRBJ2-1,CASSFQGGGEQFF,TGTGCCAGCAGTTTCCAAGGGGGCGGTGAGCAGTTCTTC
TRBD1,TRBV6-2/TRBV6-3,-,TRBJ2-7,CASSFYRQGFPYEQYF,TGTGCCAGCAGTTTTTACCGACAGGGTTTCCCCTACGAGCAGTACTTC
-,TRBV2,once,TRBJ2-7,CASSGRPYEQYF,TGTGCCAGCAGTGGCAGGCCCTACGAGCAGTACTTC
-,TRBV3-1/TRBV3-2,-,TRBJ1-2,CASSQSHNYGYTF,TGTGCCAGCAGCCAATCCCATAACTATGGCTACACCTTC
TRBD1,TRBV5-1,-,TRBJ1-5,CASSLTGGNQPQHF,TGCGCCAGCAGCTTGACAGGGGGCAATCAGCCCCAGCATTTT
TRBD1,TRBV6-5,-,TRBJ1-5,CASWTGGFGNQPQHF,TGTGCCAGCTGGACAGGGGGCTTCGGCAATCAGCCCCAGCATTTT
-,TRBV15,-,TRBJ2-1,CATSRGSTGNEQFF,TGTGCCACCAGCAGAGGGTCAACCGGCAATGAGCAGTTCTTC
-,TRBV7-2,once,TRBJ1-3,CASSLETASGNTIYF,TGTGCCAGCAGCTTGGAGACGGCCTCTGGAAACACCATATATTTT
TRBD1,TRBV28,-,TRBJ1-2,CASSRTGTTEGYTF,TGTGCCAGCAGCAGGACAGGGACTACGGAGGGCTACACCTTC
TRBD1,TRBV29-1,-,TRBJ2-7,CSVGPGQRASEQYF,TGCAGCGTGGGACCGGGACAGAGGGCTAGCGAGCAGTACTTC
TRBD2,TRBV7-7,-,TRBJ2-1,CASSLAGVAGVNEQFF,TGTGCTAGCAGCTTAGCGGGCGTAGCGGGGGTCAATGAGCAGTTCTTC
-,TRBV5-8,-,TRBJ1-1,CASSLEGAIEAFF,TGTGCCAGCAGCTTGGAAGGGGCGATAGAGGCTTTCTTT
TRBD2,TRBV11-1,once,TRBJ2-7,CASSLEREPGEQYF,TGTGCCAGCAGCTTAGAGCGGGAGCCTGGCGAGCAGTACTTC
TRBD1,TRBV7-2,-,TRBJ1-2,CASSFPGTAYGYTF,TGTGCCAGCAGCTTCCCCGGGACAGCCTATGGCTACACCTTC
-,TRBV3-1/TRBV3-2,-,TRBJ1-6,CASTPGQYNSPLHF,TGTGCCAGCACTCCGGGACAATATAATTCACCCCTCCACTTT
TRBD1,TRBV28,-,TRBJ1-1,CASSPPGQGNTEAFF,TGTGCCAGCAGCCCGCCGGGACAGGGAAACACTGAAGCTTTCTTT
-,TRBV9,-,TRBJ2-2,CASSALTATGELFF,TGTGCCAGCAGCGCTCTTACAGCCACCGGGGAGCTGTTTTTT
TRBD2,TRBV27,-,TRBJ2-3,CASSFSTSGGTDTQYF,TGTGCCAGCAGTTTTTCGACTAGCGGTGGCACAGATACGCAGTATTTT
TRBD1,TRBV28,-,TRBJ2-5,CASSSRDRGHQETQYF,TGTGCCAGCAGTTCCAGGGACAGGGGGCACCAAGAGACCCAGTACTTC
-,TRBV7-7,few,TRBJ1-6,CASEPGQRDNSPLHF,TGTGCTAGCGAACCGGGACAAAGGGATAATTCACCCCTCCACTTT
TRBD1,TRBV7-9,-,TRBJ2-7,CASSKGQGGEQYF,TGTGCCAGCAGCAAAGGACAGGGTGGCGAGCAGTACTTC
TRBD1,TRBV23-1,-,TRBJ1-3,CASSQQQGGSGNTIYF,TGCGCCAGCAGTCAACAACAGGGGGGCTCTGGAAACACCATATATTTT
TRBD1,TRBV7-2,once,TRBJ1-4,CASSFARTGSEKLFF,TGTGCCAGCAGTTTCGCCCGGACAGGCTCTGAAAAACTGTTTTTT
TRBD2,TRBV2,-,TRBJ2-7,CASSEGSSGTYEQYF,TGTGCCAGCAGTGAAGGTTCTAGCGGTACCTACGAGCAGTACTTC
TRBD2,TRBV9,-,TRBJ2-3,CASSVATASGGAFITDTQYF,TGTGCCAGCAGCGTAGCTACTGCTAGCGGGGGGGCCTTCATCACCGATACGCAGTATTTT
TRBD1,TRBV28,-,TRBJ2-6,CASSEEGTGYAGANVLTF,TGTGCCAGCTCCGAAGAGGGGACAGGGTATGCTGGGGCCAACGTCCTGACTTTC